This T cell receptor (beta chain) came from a study of molecular identifiers for immune sequencing clone quantification. Study findings and constraints: Effector cells had over 98% of their molecules in clones above 20 RNA copies, while naive cells had under 1%.

Each CDR3 protein is one row after TCRdb ran MiXCR on the PCR reads. The sample records 60,000 to 70,000 distinct CDR3 sequences, 17% being singletons. This clonotype was picked up many times. Its target is unknown. Material for sequencing was naive CD8+ T cells from blood, with Jurkat cell RNA spiked in. Stated subset: FACS-sorted CD8+CD4-CCR7+CD45RA+ naive T cells. This clonotype was obtained from a human donor in good health. Some libraries in this study had Jurkat cell RNA spiked in.

The CDR3 bases are TGTGCCAGCAGTTTAACGGGACAGGGGGTAAAAGTCTACGAGCAGTACTTC. Translating it yields CASSLTGQGVKVYEQYF. The chain is built from TRBV27 and TRBJ2-7, with TRBD1 identical over 11 bases. V was pared by 2 bases and J by 3 bases, with 9 bases of the junction left unmatched. Germline CDR1 is MNHEY and CDR2 is SMNVEV (reference sequence). The CDR3 extends over 17 amino acids.